Detailed here is one T cell receptor beta chain. Antigen: not known. Germline CDR1 reads SNHLY; CDR2 reads FYNNEI. The V end was cut by 8 bases, the J end by 3 bases, with 14 bases between. This CDR3 has 14 amino acids. No patient received treatment before thyroid surgery. As originally analysed: The study took CDR3 differences across clinicopathological groups and made a distant-metastasis classifier for papillary thyroid cancer from them. Through MiXCR, TCRdb re-clonotyped the PCR reads. These V and J calls rely on TCRdb rather than the paper's analysis. The sample lists roughly 28,000 clones; roughly 25% were seen once. These data come from a study of metastatic and nonmetastatic thyroid tumors. Findings and caveats of the study: When malignant thyroid tumors were compared with benign nodules, TCR beta diversity was reportedly significantly higher in the malignant tumors. This held in both blood and tumor samples.

The receptor's source is a female donor with papillary thyroid cancer or a benign thyroid nodule (not recorded which). Some clones in this sample may be carry-over from other donors' samples. The sequenced sample consisted of blood. V gene TRBV2 combines with J gene TRBJ1-5; the D gene is possibly TRBD1 (6 bases). CDR3 nucleotide sequence: TGTGCCAGCGGCGCAGGGGTCTACAATCAGCCCCAGCATTTT. Protein sequence: CASGAGVYNQPQHF.